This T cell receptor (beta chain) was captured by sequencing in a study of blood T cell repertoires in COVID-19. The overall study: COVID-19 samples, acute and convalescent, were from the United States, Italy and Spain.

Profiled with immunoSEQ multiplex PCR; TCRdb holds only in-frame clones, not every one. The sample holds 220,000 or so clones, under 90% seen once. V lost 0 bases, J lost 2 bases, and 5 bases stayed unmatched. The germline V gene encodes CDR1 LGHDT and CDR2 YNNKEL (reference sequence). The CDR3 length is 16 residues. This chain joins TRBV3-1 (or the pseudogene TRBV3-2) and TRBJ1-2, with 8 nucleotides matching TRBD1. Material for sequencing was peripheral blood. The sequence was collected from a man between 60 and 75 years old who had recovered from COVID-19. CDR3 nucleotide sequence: TGTGCCAGCAGCCAAGAGGGGAGACAGGGGAACTATGGCTACACCTTC. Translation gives CASSQEGRQGNYGYTF.